A single sample is the source of the 26 T cell receptor beta chains below, sequenced in a study of T cell repertoires in cytomegalovirus infection. One entry per CDR3 protein results from TCRdb running MiXCR on the reads. The profile shows approximately 180,000 distinct CDR3 sequences, roughly a sixth of them singletons. Sequenced: CD8+ T cells from PBMCs. The receptors originated from a human donor in good health (CMV status not recorded). Some clones in this sample may be carry-over from other donors' samples.

This clonotype was picked up a small number of times. The chain employs TRBV7-9 and TRBJ1-2, with 8 bases identical to TRBD1. This CDR3 contains 16 residues. The junction had 10 bases not matched to a gene; V was cut back by 5 bases and J by 2 bases. Germline-derived CDR1 and CDR2 are SEHNR and FQNEAQ (reference sequence). The CDR3 DNA sequence: TGTGCCAGCAGCCTGACGGACAGGGAAGGGAACTATGGCTACACCTTC. It translates to CASSLTDREGNYGYTF.

This chain's CDR3 is CAIEGTSGSNEQFF. The CDR3 DNA reads TGTGCCATAGAGGGGACTAGCGGATCCAATGAGCAGTTCTTC. The genes are TRBV12-3 or TRBV12-4 and TRBJ2-1, with 11 positions matching TRBD2. J lost 6 bases, V lost 10 bases, and 8 bases had no gene match. The CDR3 spans 14 residues.

This clonotype has just a few counts. The chain has TRBV30 and TRBJ2-1, with TRBD2 matching 14 bases. J was trimmed by 6 bases and V by 2 bases; bases with no gene match: 9. Per the germline V gene, CDR1 is GTSNPN and CDR2 is SVGIG (reference sequence). CDR3 length: 17 residues. The CDR3 sequence: CAWSHSGLAGGVNEQFF. In nucleotides, the CDR3 is TGTGCCTGGAGTCACTCCGGACTAGCGGGGGGAGTCAATGAGCAGTTCTTC.

The chain recombines TRBV7-6 with TRBJ2-5, with no clear D. V gave up 5 bases and J gave up 4 bases, with 8 bases separating them. Per the germline V gene, CDR1 is SGHVS and CDR2 is FNYEAQ. CDR3 length: 12 amino acids. CDR3 bases: TGTGCCAGCAGCCCCGGAACAGAGACCCAGTACTTC. It yields the protein CASSPGTETQYF.

This clonotype was counted only a few times. This sequence joins TRBV12-5 and TRBJ2-2; D is uncertain. CDR1 is LGHNT, CDR2 FRNRAP, per germline. There are 17 residues in the CDR3. Trimming shortened V by 6 bases and J by 5 bases, and 22 bases separated the two germline ends. This CDR3 is CASGFSTTLLKTGELFF. DNA of the CDR3: TGTGCTAGTGGCTTCTCAACTACGTTGTTAAAGACCGGGGAGCTGTTTTTT.

This clonotype was found a few times. This sequence joins TRBV13 and TRBJ2-7, with D uncertain. V lost 4 bases to trimming and J lost 2 bases, with 6 bases between them. Germline assignment: CDR1 PRHDT and CDR2 FYEKMQ (reference sequence). This CDR3 contains 12 residues. Here the CDR3 DNA reads TGTGCCAGCAGCTCAGCCGCCTACGAGCAGTACTTC. Amino acids: CASSSAAYEQYF. The whole variable domain, filled in from reference TRBV13 and TRBJ2-7, reads AAGVIQSPRHLIKEKRETATLKCYPIPRHDTVYWYQQGPGQDPQFLISFYEKMQSDKGSIPDRFSAQQFSDYHSELNMSSLELGDSALYFCASSSAAYEQYFGPGTRLTVT.

Comment on this clonotype: The CDR3 carries no conserved terminal phenylalanine or tryptophan, so it likely arises from a read error. The rearrangement links TRBV7-9 to TRBJ2-7, with 9 bases identical to TRBD1. V trimming: 2 bases; J trimming: 3 bases; junction bases outside the gene matches: 5. There are 15 residues in the CDR3. CDR1 is SEHNR and CDR2 is FQNEAQ in the germline V gene (reference sequence). Written as DNA, the CDR3 is TGTGCCAGCAGCTTATACGACAGGGGGGACTACGAGCAGTACTTG. Encoded protein: CASSLYDRGDYEQYL.

This sequence joins TRBV28 and TRBJ2-2; D is tentatively TRBD1 or TRBD2 (6 bases each). Trimming removed 4 bases from V and 5 bases from J, with 11 bases in between. This CDR3 spans 14 amino acids. CDR1 MDHEN and CDR2 SYDVKM come from the germline V gene. The CDR3: CASSSGAGTGELFF. Written as DNA, the CDR3 is TGTGCCAGCAGTTCAGGGGCGGGGACCGGGGAGCTGTTTTTT.

This chain connects TRBV11-2 to TRBJ2-1; D not resolved. The CDR3 runs 15 residues. V was trimmed by 5 bases and J by 0 bases, leaving 11 bases between them. CDR1 is SGHAT and CDR2 is FQNNGV in the germline V gene. Written as DNA, the CDR3 is TGTGCCAGCAGCGTCGACAAGAGCTCCTACAATGAGCAGTTCTTC. As protein: CASSVDKSSYNEQFF.

The rearrangement links TRBV7-8 to TRBJ1-1; D ambiguous. Trimming pared 0 bases from V and 1 base from J, leaving 9 bases between. The CDR3 is 15 amino acids. Germline V gene sequence: CDR1 SGHVS, CDR2 FQNEAQ. CDR3 nucleotide sequence: TGTGCCAGCAGCTTAGCTGGGTTCCCGAACACTGAAGCTTTCTTT. Translated, it gives CASSLAGFPNTEAFF.

The chain is built from TRBV12-3 or TRBV12-4 and TRBJ2-5, with a possible D match to TRBD1 (6 bases). V was clipped by 5 bases and J by 1 base, with 14 bases between them. This CDR3 contains 15 residues. Here the CDR3 reads CASSPTGFLQETQYF. DNA of the CDR3: TGTGCCAGCAGTCCCACAGGGTTCCTCCAAGAGACCCAGTACTTC.

This clonotype was counted between two and nine times. The chain joins TRBV6-2 or TRBV6-3 to TRBJ1-4; 9 bases match TRBD1. The CDR3 loop spans 14 amino acids. J was trimmed by 6 bases and V by 7 bases; bases with no gene match: 6. Germline values: CDR1 MNHEY, CDR2 SVGEGT. CDR3 bases: TGTGCCAGCAAGACCGGGACAGGGTATGAAAAACTGTTTTTT. Translation: CASKTGTGYEKLFF.

This clonotype appeared a few times. The gene calls are TRBV2 and TRBJ2-1, with D tentatively TRBD2 (5 bases). This CDR3 is built from 11 residues. V was clipped by 11 bases and J by 10 bases, with 15 bases between them. From germline, CDR1 is SNHLY and CDR2 FYNNEI. This CDR3 is CAHRAGNEQFF. The CDR3 DNA is TGTGCCCACCGGGCGGGTAACGAGCAGTTCTTC.

This clonotype was detected ten times or more. This chain uses TRBV7-2 with TRBJ2-3, with 7 bases lining up with TRBD2. The CDR3 totals 15 residues. Trimming removed 6 bases from V and 3 bases from J; junction bases left unmatched: 9. Germline V CDR1 and CDR2: SGHTA, FQGNSA. The chain's CDR3 is CASSSSGWRTDTQYF. CDR3 in DNA: TGTGCCAGCAGTTCTAGCGGATGGAGGACAGATACGCAGTATTTT.

The chain combines TRBV28 with TRBJ2-2, with D perhaps matching TRBD1 or TRBD2 (5 bases each). The CDR3 is 16 amino acids. Trimming cost V 3 bases and J 7 bases, with 18 bases left between them. CDR1 MDHEN and CDR2 SYDVKM come from the germline V gene. The CDR3 sequence: CASSFPPGPGGGELFF. In DNA form, the CDR3 reads TGTGCCAGCAGTTTTCCCCCGGGGCCTGGGGGCGGGGAGCTGTTTTTT.

The chain employs TRBV4-1 and TRBJ1-1; D is possibly TRBD1 (6 bases). This CDR3 is built from 15 residues. V lost 4 bases to trimming and J lost 7 bases, with 19 bases between them. The germline V gene encodes CDR1 MGHRA and CDR2 YSYEKL. In DNA, the CDR3 is TGCGCCAGCAGCCTAGGAAGGACAGCCTACGTTGAAGCTTTCTTT. This gives the protein CASSLGRTAYVEAFF.

The rearrangement links TRBV7-6 to TRBJ1-6; D is uncertain. V was clipped by 2 bases and J by 8 bases, with 4 bases between them. The CDR3 is made up of 12 amino acids. CDR1 and CDR2 (germline): SGHVS, FNYEAQ. Here the CDR3 DNA reads TGTGCCAGCAGCTTACTTGATTCACCCCTCCACTTT. It codes for CASSLLDSPLHF. Full variable domain (outside the CDR3, taken from reference TRBV7-6 and TRBJ1-6): GAGVSQSPRYKVTKRGQDVALRCDPISGHVSLYWYRQALGQGPEFLTYFNYEAQQDKSGLPNDRFSAERPEGSISTLTIQRTEQRDSAMYRCASSLLDSPLHFGNGTRLTVT.

A few counts support this clonotype. This sequence joins TRBV20-1 and TRBJ2-1, with D perhaps given as TRBD1 or TRBD2 (5 bases each). This CDR3 spans 14 amino acids. Germline V gene lookup returns CDR1 DFQATT and CDR2 SNEGSKA (reference sequence). The ends were cut back, 6 bases at V and 4 bases at J, with 16 bases in the middle. CDR3 sequence: CSATGRGRYNEQFF. In DNA form, the CDR3 reads TGCAGTGCAACCGGACGGGGCCGGTACAATGAGCAGTTCTTC.

This clonotype was detected ten times or more. This rearrangement joins TRBV7-8 to TRBJ2-2; 7 bases align to TRBD1. The CDR3 sequence is 15 residues long. Germline V gene sequence: CDR1 SGHVS, CDR2 FQNEAQ. The J segment lost 4 bases and the V segment lost 6 bases, leaving 8 bases of the junction unmatched. CDR3 bases: TGTGCCAGCAGTTCTCGACAGGGTGTCACCGGGGAGCTGTTTTTT. This gives the protein CASSSRQGVTGELFF.

This clonotype has only a few counts. The rearrangement links TRBV14 to TRBJ2-5; D is perhaps TRBD2 (6 bases). Between the trimmed V and J ends, which lost 0 bases and 3 bases, there was a span of 11 bases. The CDR3 extends over 15 amino acids. CDR1 is SGHDN, CDR2 FVKESK, per germline. The DNA for the CDR3 is TGTGCCAGCAGCCAAGACCCCTGGGGGGAAGAGACCCAGTACTTC. As protein: CASSQDPWGEETQYF.

The genes are TRBV14 and TRBJ1-2; maybe TRBD1 (5 bases). Germline V gene lookup returns CDR1 SGHDN and CDR2 FVKESK. The CDR3 contains 14 residues. V was shortened by 3 bases and J by 8 bases, with 16 bases between the two germline ends. The DNA for the CDR3 is TGTGCCAGCAGCCAGACAAAGACAGCTATGGGCTACACCTTC. Translating it yields CASSQTKTAMGYTF.

This clonotype turned up a few times. No conserved phenylalanine or tryptophan is present at the end of the CDR3, so a read error is the likely explanation. The V gene is TRBV12-3 or TRBV12-4, the J gene TRBJ1-1, with no clear D. Trimming took 6 bases from V and 0 from J, leaving 11 bases between them. The CDR3 loop spans 14 amino acids. CDR3 sequence: CASSRPGMNTEAFL. The CDR3 nucleotides read TGTGCCAGCAGCCGCCCAGGCATGAACACTGAAGCTTTCTTA.

V is TRBV5-5 and J is TRBJ1-4; no firm D call. Germline values: CDR1 SGHKS, CDR2 YYEKEE (reference sequence). The CDR3 spans 15 residues. The V and J ends lost 0 bases and 7 bases respectively, with 13 bases between them. CDR3 sequence: CASSLEGRAGEKLFF. The CDR3 nucleotides read TGTGCCAGCAGCTTGGAAGGGAGGGCCGGTGAAAAACTGTTTTTT.

This clonotype was detected only a few times. The chain links TRBV27 to TRBJ1-2, with D unclear. The V gene's germline CDR1 is MNHEY and CDR2 SMNVEV (reference sequence). The CDR3 is 14 residues long. Trimming pared 5 bases from V and 8 bases from J, leaving 18 bases between. The CDR3 loop is CASSGSGGRSGYTF. DNA of the CDR3: TGTGCCAGCAGTGGGTCGGGAGGACGCAGCGGCTACACCTTC.

The chain carries TRBV4-3 and TRBJ2-1, with D perhaps assigned TRBD1 or TRBD2 (5 bases each). V was cut by 0 bases and J by 0 bases, with 18 bases left in between. Germline CDR1 is LGHNA and CDR2 is YSLEER. This CDR3 has 19 residues. CDR3 loop: CASSQDPPAGTLSYNEQFF. For the CDR3, the DNA is TGCGCCAGCAGCCAAGATCCCCCGGCCGGGACCCTCTCCTACAATGAGCAGTTCTTC.

Only a few counts were recorded for this clonotype. This chain uses TRBV5-5 with TRBJ2-5, with TRBD2 matching 7 bases. J lost 3 bases, V lost 6 bases, and 14 bases had no gene match. Germline lookup yields CDR1 SGHKS and CDR2 YYEKEE (reference sequence). This CDR3 region has 16 residues. Here the CDR3 reads CASIPGPWGLKETQYF. The DNA for the CDR3 is TGTGCCAGCATCCCCGGGCCTTGGGGACTAAAAGAGACCCAGTACTTC.